The 28 T cell receptor beta chains below were found in one sample sequenced in a study of early T cells in non-severe SARS-CoV-2 infection (dated by TCRdb to the early 2020s). Preparation of the library involved 5' RACE. Reads for this sample came from a NextSeq 500. Through fastp at Q25 and MiXCR, TCRdb rebuilt clones from the public reads, retaining in-frame beta chains. Every distinct CDR3 protein forms one entry, paired with its most common genes and DNA. The sample table records about 71,000 distinct CDR3 sequences; roughly 13% of these occur just once. The ten largest clones add up to about 14% of the sample. Sequenced material: whole blood. The origin of the receptors is an adult who was a healthcare worker with PCR-confirmed SARS-CoV-2 infection or an uninfected control (not recorded which).

The chain links TRBV27 to TRBJ2-7; the match to TRBD1 covers 7 bases. The CDR3 runs 15 residues. After removal of 5 bases from V and 5 bases from J, the junction contained 12 bases not matched to a gene. Germline assignment: CDR1 MNHEY and CDR2 SMNVEV (reference sequence). The CDR3 DNA is TGTGCCAGCAGTATGCAACAGGGGTTTAGTCACGAGCAGTACTTC. The encoded protein is CASSMQQGFSHEQYF.

This clonotype was seen ten or more times. The V gene is TRBV7-2, the J gene TRBJ1-2, with no clear D. This CDR3 spans 15 amino acids. Looked up from germline, CDR1 is SGHTA and CDR2 is FQGNSA. Between the trimmed V and J ends, which lost 5 bases and 3 bases, there was a span of 16 bases. CDR3 loop: CASSPEGRMDYGYTF. CDR3 nucleotide sequence: TGTGCCAGCAGCCCGGAGGGTAGGATGGACTATGGCTACACCTTC.

The sample holds many counts of this clonotype. The chain carries TRBV19 and TRBJ1-2; the D gene is possibly TRBD1 (6 bases). The CDR3 consists of 15 residues. V lost 0 bases and J lost 5, with 13 bases in between. The germline gives CDR1 LNHDA, CDR2 SQIVND (reference sequence). CDR3 nucleotides: TGTGCCAGTAGTATAGAGGCGACAGGACAATATGGCTACACCTTC. It encodes CASSIEATGQYGYTF.

V and J are TRBV12-3 or TRBV12-4 and TRBJ2-1; the match to TRBD2 covers 10 bases. The CDR3 sequence is 16 residues long. Trimming cost V 7 bases and J 9 bases; bases outside gene matches: 15. CDR3 bases: TGTGCCAGCACCACCTCTGTCAGCGGGGGGGCCGGTGAGCAGTTCTTC. It is translated as CASTTSVSGGAGEQFF.

This clonotype was counted only a few times. This chain uses TRBV7-2 with TRBJ1-5; unclear D gene. V gave up 1 base and J gave up 9 bases, with 7 bases separating them. The CDR3 extends over 12 amino acids. Germline values: CDR1 SGHTA, CDR2 FQGNSA. DNA of the CDR3: TGTGCCAGCAGCTTAGGCTCTTCGCCCCAGCATTTT. Its translation: CASSLGSSPQHF.

This clonotype was observed many times. The CDR3 here is CASSVVLGGELFF. DNA for the CDR3: TGTGCCAGCAGCGTAGTTCTAGGCGGGGAGCTGTTTTTT. The chain carries TRBV9 and TRBJ2-2; D gene unclear. V was cut by 0 bases and J by 7 bases, with 7 bases left in between. This CDR3 comprises 13 residues. The germline CDR1 and CDR2 sequences are SGDLS and YYNGEE.

This clonotype has more than one count but fewer than ten. This chain links TRBV14 with TRBJ1-5; D is undetermined. The V gene's germline CDR1 is SGHDN and CDR2 FVKESK. There are 17 residues in the CDR3. V was cut by 1 base and J by 2 bases, with 15 bases left in between. The CDR3 nucleotides read TGTGCCAGCAGCCAAGTTCCGGAGACTCATTGCAATCAGCCCCAGCATTTT. This gives the protein CASSQVPETHCNQPQHF.

This clonotype was observed many times. The genes are TRBV6-6 and TRBJ2-3, with D perhaps being TRBD1 or TRBD2 (7 bases each). This CDR3 comprises 14 residues. Germline CDR1 MNHNY, CDR2 SVGAGI (reference sequence). The germline V and J ends were trimmed by 3 bases and 4 bases, with 11 bases remaining between them. CDR3 nucleotides: TGTGCCAGCAGTTATGGGAGGGGGCCAGATACGCAGTATTTT. Translation gives CASSYGRGPDTQYF.

The rearrangement joins TRBV12-3 or TRBV12-4 to TRBJ1-1, with D maybe TRBD1 (6 bases). V lost 6 bases and J 5 bases, leaving 13 bases between the germline ends. The CDR3 spans 13 residues. This CDR3 is CASRPKQGTEAFF. DNA of the CDR3: TGTGCCAGCAGACCTAAACAGGGTACTGAAGCTTTCTTT.

This clonotype was observed many times. The rearrangement links TRBV7-6 to TRBJ1-3, with D hard to call. Germline V gene data show CDR1 as SGHVS and CDR2 as FNYEAQ. Trimming cost V 1 base and J 9 bases, with 13 bases left between them. The CDR3 totals 14 residues. CDR3 in amino acids: CASSLGGSGATIYF. The CDR3 DNA follows: TGTGCCAGCAGCTTAGGGGGTTCCGGTGCCACCATATATTTT. The entire variable domain, with the rest obtained from reference TRBV7-6 and TRBJ1-3, is as follows: GAGVSQSPRYKVTKRGQDVALRCDPISGHVSLYWYRQALGQGPEFLTYFNYEAQQDKSGLPNDRFSAERPEGSISTLTIQRTEQRDSAMYRCASSLGGSGATIYFGEGSWLTVV.

This clonotype was counted ten times or more. This chain uses TRBV2 with TRBJ2-6, with D possibly matching TRBD1 (6 bases). Trimming shortened V by 4 bases and J by 0 bases, and 13 bases separated the two germline ends. The CDR3 totals 17 residues. Per germline, CDR1 SNHLY and CDR2 FYNNEI. CDR3 region: CASSGDRTSSGANVLTF. CDR3 nucleotide sequence: TGTGCCAGCAGTGGAGACAGGACGAGCTCTGGGGCCAACGTCCTGACTTTC.

This clonotype was detected ten times or more. This sequence joins TRBV9 and TRBJ2-1; D is uncertain. The CDR3 spans 13 residues. Looked up from germline, CDR1 is SGDLS and CDR2 is YYNGEE. Trimming pared 1 base from V and 5 bases from J, leaving 7 bases between. The CDR3 here is CASSVPPNNEQFF. The CDR3, as DNA: TGTGCCAGCAGCGTACCTCCTAACAATGAGCAGTTCTTC.

The table lists this clonotype with a few counts. The rearrangement links TRBV19 to TRBJ1-2, with unresolved D. Germline V gives CDR1 LNHDA, CDR2 SQIVND (reference sequence). Trimming cost V 3 bases and J 7 bases, with 12 bases left between them. This CDR3 is built from 13 residues. This CDR3 reads CASSMSEGGGYTF. The DNA of the CDR3 is TGTGCCAGTAGTATGTCTGAAGGCGGTGGCTACACCTTC.

The chain recombines TRBV14 with TRBJ2-3, with no clear D. Germline V gene sequence: CDR1 SGHDN, CDR2 FVKESK. CDR3 length: 11 residues. Trimming cost V 5 bases and J 8 bases, with 8 bases left between them. This CDR3 reads CASSFRVTQYF. CDR3 sequence (DNA): TGTGCCAGCAGCTTTAGGGTTACGCAGTATTTT.

This clonotype has a handful of counts. The chain employs TRBV7-2 and TRBJ2-1; TRBD2 aligns across 15 bases. Germline V gene data show CDR1 as SGHTA and CDR2 as FQGNSA. The CDR3 consists of 15 residues. J lost 12 bases, V lost 5 bases, and 8 bases had no gene match. The CDR3 DNA reads as TGTGCCAGCAGCCCCGGACTAGCGGGGGGGCAACGGCAGTTCTTC. It specifies CASSPGLAGGQRQFF.

This clonotype was detected ten times or more. V usage is TRBV2 and J usage is TRBJ2-3; 12 bases are shared with TRBD2. V was pared by 11 bases and J by 6 bases, with 6 bases of the junction left unmatched. The CDR3 covers 13 residues. Per the germline V gene, CDR1 is SNHLY and CDR2 is FYNNEI. CDR3 protein: CAGGLAGTDTQYF. In DNA form, the CDR3 reads TGTGCCGGTGGACTAGCGGGGACGGATACGCAGTATTTT.

This clonotype was found many times. The chain has TRBV5-8 and TRBJ2-3; TRBD2 matches 9 bases. CDR3 length equals 16 residues. Germline CDR1 SGHTS, CDR2 YDEGEE. The junction had 7 bases not matched to a gene; V was cut back by 0 bases and J by 5 bases. Written as DNA, the CDR3 is TGTGCCAGCAGCTTGGCGGCTAGCGGGGATTTAGATACGCAGTATTTT. Amino acids: CASSLAASGDLDTQYF.

This clonotype was seen at least ten times. The rearrangement links TRBV29-1 to TRBJ1-1, with D possibly being TRBD1 (5 bases). The CDR3 is 13 amino acids. The germline gives CDR1 SQVTM, CDR2 ANQGSEA. V gave up 4 bases and J gave up 7 bases, with 16 bases separating them. The CDR3 nucleotides read TGCAGCGTTGCCCGGATGGGGGACGGTGAAGCTTTCTTT. As protein: CSVARMGDGEAFF. Complete variable domain (other parts from reference TRBV29-1 and TRBJ1-1): SAVISQKPSRDICQRGTSLTIQCQVDSQVTMMFWYRQQPGQSLTLIATANQGSEATYESGFVIDKFPISRPNLTFSTLTVSNMSPEDSSIYLCSVARMGDGEAFFGQGTRLTVV.

This chain links TRBV25-1 with TRBJ2-1; possible D gene TRBD2, 6 bases. V was shortened by 4 bases and J by 15 bases, with 13 bases between the two germline ends. The CDR3 runs 11 residues. Germline V gene sequence: CDR1 MGHDK, CDR2 SYGVNS. The CDR3 region is CASSAGGSTFF. CDR3 in DNA: TGTGCCAGCAGTGCTGGGGGGAGTACGTTCTTC.

This clonotype appeared many times. The J gene is TRBJ1-6, the V gene TRBV29-1; D is perhaps TRBD1 (6 bases). This CDR3 spans 13 amino acids. Deletions cut 6 bases from V and 7 bases from J, with 13 bases between. CDR1 is SQVTM, CDR2 ANQGSEA, per germline. In DNA form, the CDR3 reads TGCAGCGTCAGGACAGAGGCAAATTCACCCCTCCACTTT. This sequence encodes CSVRTEANSPLHF.

The chain recombines TRBV29-1 with TRBJ2-7; TRBD2 matches 7 bases. V shed 3 bases and J 0 bases; nucleotides not matched to a gene: 11. This CDR3 region has 16 residues. Germline CDR1 SQVTM, CDR2 ANQGSEA. CDR3 loop: CSVEGAGLGGSYEQYF. The CDR3 DNA follows: TGCAGCGTTGAGGGAGCGGGGTTGGGGGGCTCCTACGAGCAGTACTTC.

V and J are TRBV12-3 or TRBV12-4 and TRBJ1-1; no reliable D call. With 7 bases removed from V and 11 bases from J, the gap between germline ends came to 23 bases. The CDR3 is made up of 14 amino acids. The CDR3 DNA sequence: TGTGCCAGCAACCACCCCCTGTCGGGCCGGGAGGCTTTCTTT. Translation: CASNHPLSGREAFF.

This clonotype occurred many times. The rearrangement joins TRBV7-2 to TRBJ1-1; D unclear. CDR1 is SGHTA and CDR2 is FQGNSA in the germline V gene. CDR3 length equals 14 residues. The V gene lost 1 base and the J gene lost 1 base, with 7 bases spanning the gap. CDR3 nucleotide sequence: TGTGCCAGCAGCTTAGGACACCAGAACACTGAAGCTTTCTTT. Its translation: CASSLGHQNTEAFF.

In its sample, this clonotype was seen a few times. One junction end does not reproduce the germline sequence, and a read error may be involved. The chain carries TRBV5-1 and TRBJ1-1; D is uncertain. CDR1 and CDR2 (germline): SGHRS, YFSETQ. This CDR3 has 12 residues. CDR3 protein: CASSLKNSEAFF. The DNA of the CDR3 is TGCGCCAGCAGCTTAAAAAACAGTGAAGCTTTCTTT.

This clonotype was recorded at least ten times. V is TRBV28 and J is TRBJ2-3; no clear D gene. The germline V and J ends were trimmed by 6 bases and 2 bases, with 6 bases remaining between them. Per germline, CDR1 MDHEN and CDR2 SYDVKM. The CDR3 covers 12 residues. CDR3 nucleotides: TGTGCCAGCAGCATGACCACAGATACGCAGTATTTT. Amino acids: CASSMTTDTQYF.

There are many counts of this clonotype. The chain is built from TRBV19 and TRBJ1-5; no firm D call. The CDR3 contains 14 residues. Per germline, CDR1 LNHDA and CDR2 SQIVND (reference sequence). V shed 2 bases and J shed 3 bases, with 8 bases lying between them. In DNA, the CDR3 is TGTGCCAGTAGTATACTACGCAACAATCAGCCCCAGCATTTT. Translating gives CASSILRNNQPQHF.

J is TRBJ2-2 and V is TRBV7-6, with D uncertain. The CDR3 runs to 15 residues. Germline lookup yields CDR1 SGHVS and CDR2 FNYEAQ. V gave up 5 bases and J gave up 5 bases, with 15 bases separating them. The CDR3 sequence: CASSLLESGTGELFF. In DNA, the CDR3 is TGTGCCAGCAGCCTTCTAGAGAGTGGTACCGGGGAGCTGTTTTTT.

This clonotype was detected only a few times. V is TRBV29-1 and J is TRBJ2-5, with D uncertain. CDR3 length equals 14 residues. In germline, CDR1 is SQVTM, CDR2 ANQGSEA. Trimming took 6 bases from V and 4 from J, leaving 18 bases between them. The CDR3 reads CSVITGSTGETQYF. The CDR3 DNA is TGCAGCGTCATAACGGGCTCCACCGGAGAGACCCAGTACTTC.